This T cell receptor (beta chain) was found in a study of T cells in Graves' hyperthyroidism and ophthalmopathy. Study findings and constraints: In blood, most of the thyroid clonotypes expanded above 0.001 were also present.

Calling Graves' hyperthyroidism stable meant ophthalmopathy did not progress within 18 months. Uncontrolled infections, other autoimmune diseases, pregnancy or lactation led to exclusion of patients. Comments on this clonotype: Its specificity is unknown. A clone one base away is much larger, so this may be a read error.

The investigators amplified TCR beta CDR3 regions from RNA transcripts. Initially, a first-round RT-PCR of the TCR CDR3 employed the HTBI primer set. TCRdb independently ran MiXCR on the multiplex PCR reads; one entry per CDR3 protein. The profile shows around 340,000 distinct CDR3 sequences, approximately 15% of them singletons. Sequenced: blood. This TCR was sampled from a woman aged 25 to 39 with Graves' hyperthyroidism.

CDR3 loop: CASRGGQLQETQYF. CDR3 coding DNA: TGTGCCAGCAGAGGGGGACAGCTCCAAGAGACCCAGTACTTC. The chain joins TRBV11-2 to TRBJ2-5; TRBD1 matches 7 bases. The CDR3 has 14 amino acids. The germline CDR1 and CDR2 sequences are SGHAT and FQNNGV. The junction had 5 bases not matched to a gene; V was cut back by 6 bases and J by 1 base. Based on the CDR3 plus reference TRBV11-2 and TRBJ2-5, the full variable domain is EAGVAQSPRYKIIEKRQSVAFWCNPISGHATLYWYQQILGQGPKLLIQFQNNGVVDDSQLPKDRFSAERLKGVDSTLKIQPAKLEDSAVYLCASRGGQLQETQYFGPGTRLLVL.